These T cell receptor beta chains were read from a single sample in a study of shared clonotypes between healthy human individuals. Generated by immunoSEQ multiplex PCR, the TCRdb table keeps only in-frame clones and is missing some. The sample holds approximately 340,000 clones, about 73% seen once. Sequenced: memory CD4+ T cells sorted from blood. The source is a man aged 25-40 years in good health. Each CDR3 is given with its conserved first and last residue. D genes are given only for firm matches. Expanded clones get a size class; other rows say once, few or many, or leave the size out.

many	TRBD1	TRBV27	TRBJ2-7	CASSSHGQGYEQYF	TGTGCCAGCAGCTCACACGGACAGGGGTACGAGCAGTACTTC
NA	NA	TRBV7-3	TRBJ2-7	CASSPGAHGGDEQYF	TGTGCCAGCAGCCCAGGGGCCCATGGAGGGGACGAGCAGTACTTC
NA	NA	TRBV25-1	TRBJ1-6	CASSRSNNSPLHF	TGTGCCAGCAGTCGGAGCAATAATTCACCCCTCCACTTT
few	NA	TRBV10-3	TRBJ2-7	CAIGQGGRYEQYF	TGTGCCATCGGGCAGGGGGGGCGCTACGAGCAGTACTTC
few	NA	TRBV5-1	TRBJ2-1	CASSLGGNNNNEQFF	TGCGCCAGCAGCTTGGGCGGGAATAATAACAATGAGCAGTTCTTC
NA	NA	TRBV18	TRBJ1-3	CASSLGTVSGNTIYF	TGTGCCAGCTCACTCGGGACGGTTTCTGGAAACACCATATATTTT
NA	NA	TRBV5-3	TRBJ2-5	CARTNSVGIETQYF	TGTGCCAGAACGAATTCCGTAGGGATAGAGACCCAGTACTTC
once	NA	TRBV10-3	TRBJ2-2	CAIRRNMGTGELFF	TGTGCCATCAGGAGAAATATGGGGACCGGGGAGCTGTTTTTT
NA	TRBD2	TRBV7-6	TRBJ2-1	CASSLWRESSYNEQFF	TGTGCCAGCAGCTTATGGCGGGAGAGCTCCTACAATGAGCAGTTCTTC
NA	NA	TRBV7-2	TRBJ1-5	CASSLMVHSNQPQHF	TGTGCCAGCAGCCTTATGGTACATAGCAATCAGCCCCAGCATTTT
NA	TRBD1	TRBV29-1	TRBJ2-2	CSVDPGGYTGELFF	TGCAGCGTGGACCCAGGGGGTTACACCGGGGAGCTGTTTTTT
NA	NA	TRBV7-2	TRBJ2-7	CASSLVERLYEQYF	TGTGCCAGCAGCTTAGTGGAGCGCCTGTACGAGCAGTACTTC
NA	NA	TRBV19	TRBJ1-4	CARIGTSLLTTNEKLFF	TGTGCCAGAATCGGGACATCTTTACTTACAACTAATGAAAAACTGTTTTTT
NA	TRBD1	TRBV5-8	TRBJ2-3	CASSAGQGAVDTQYF	TGTGCCAGCAGCGCTGGACAGGGGGCGGTAGATACGCAGTATTTT
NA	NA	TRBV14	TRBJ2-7	CASSPTVGGAYF	TGTGCCAGCAGCCCGACGGTCGGGGGCGCCTACTTC
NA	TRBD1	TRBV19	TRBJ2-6	CASSIDRGQGGANVLTF	TGTGCCAGTAGTATCGATCGGGGACAGGGCGGGGCCAACGTCCTGACTTTC
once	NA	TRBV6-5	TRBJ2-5	CASTQWGEETQYF	TGTGCCAGCACCCAGTGGGGAGAAGAGACCCAGTACTTC
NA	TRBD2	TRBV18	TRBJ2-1	CASSPRLAGGYNEQFF	TGTGCCAGCTCACCCCGACTAGCGGGAGGGTACAATGAGCAGTTCTTC
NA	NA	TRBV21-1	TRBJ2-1	CASNGKVYNEQFF	TGTGCCAGCAACGGGAAGGTTTACAATGAGCAGTTCTTC
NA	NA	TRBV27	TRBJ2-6	CASSLRGRLSGANVLTF	TGTGCCAGCAGTTTAAGGGGCCGGCTCTCTGGGGCCAACGTCCTGACTTTC
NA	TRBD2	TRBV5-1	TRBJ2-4	CASSSGTTEKNIQYF	TGCGCCAGCAGCTCCGGGACTACCGAGAAAAACATTCAGTACTTC
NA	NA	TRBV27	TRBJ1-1	CASSPWGRGTEAFF	TGTGCCAGCAGCCCCTGGGGGAGGGGGACTGAAGCTTTCTTT
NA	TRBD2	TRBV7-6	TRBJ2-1	CASSLSTSGASSYNEQFF	TGTGCCAGCAGCTTAAGTACTAGCGGGGCCAGCTCCTACAATGAGCAGTTCTTC
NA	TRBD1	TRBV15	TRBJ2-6	CATSRGDRGSGANVLTF	TGTGCCACCAGCAGGGGTGACAGGGGATCTGGGGCCAACGTCCTGACTTTC
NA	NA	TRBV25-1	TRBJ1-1	CASSEVGPGADTEAFF	TGTGCCAGCAGTGAAGTTGGACCCGGGGCCGACACTGAAGCTTTCTTT
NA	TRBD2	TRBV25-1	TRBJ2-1	CASSGWTSGASSYNEQFF	TGTGCCAGCAGTGGCTGGACTAGCGGGGCAAGCTCCTACAATGAGCAGTTCTTC
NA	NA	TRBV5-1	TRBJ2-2	CASSSGVGPRVELFF	TGCGCCAGCAGCTCTGGAGTGGGACCCCGCGTGGAGCTGTTTTTT
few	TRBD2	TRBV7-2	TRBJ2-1	CASSSTGSGREQFF	TGTGCCAGCAGCTCCACGGGTAGCGGGAGGGAGCAGTTCTTC
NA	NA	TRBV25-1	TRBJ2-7	CASSSTRSYEQYF	TGTGCCAGCAGCTCAACGAGATCCTACGAGCAGTACTTC
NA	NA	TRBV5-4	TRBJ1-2	CASSPTASYYGYTF	TGTGCCAGCAGCCCTACAGCTTCCTACTATGGCTACACCTTC
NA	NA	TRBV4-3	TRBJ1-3	CASSQEGAPGNTIYF	TGCGCCAGCAGCCAAGAGGGTGCTCCTGGAAACACCATATATTTT
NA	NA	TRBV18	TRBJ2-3	CASSPQADTQYF	TGTGCCAGCTCACCACAAGCAGATACGCAGTATTTT
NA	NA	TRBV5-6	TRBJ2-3	CASSLGGPLGTDTQYF	TGTGCCAGCAGCTTGGGGGGACCACTCGGGACAGATACGCAGTATTTT
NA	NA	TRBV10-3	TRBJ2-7	CAISESLGQRGGFYEQYF	TGTGCCATCAGTGAGTCTTTGGGACAAAGGGGAGGTTTCTACGAGCAGTACTTC
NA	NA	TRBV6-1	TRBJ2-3	CASSETGATQYF	TGTGCCAGCAGTGAGACAGGAGCTACGCAGTATTTT
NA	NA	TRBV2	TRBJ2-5	CASNSRGETQYF	TGTGCCAGCAATTCGCGGGGAGAGACCCAGTACTTC
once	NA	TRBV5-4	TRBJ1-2	CASSLGLGDAGYTF	TGTGCCAGCAGCTTGGGTTTGGGGGATGCGGGCTACACCTTC
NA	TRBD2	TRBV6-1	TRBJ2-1	CASSVLAGDRMSYNEQFF	TGTGCCAGCAGTGTACTAGCGGGAGATAGGATGTCCTACAATGAGCAGTTCTTC
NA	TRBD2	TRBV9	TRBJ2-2	CASSVGRLAGTSGELFF	TGTGCCAGCAGCGTAGGCCGACTAGCGGGAACGTCCGGGGAGCTGTTTTTT
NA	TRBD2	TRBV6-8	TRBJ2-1	CAGPLAGVDNEQFF	TGTGCCGGCCCCCTAGCGGGAGTGGACAATGAGCAGTTCTTC
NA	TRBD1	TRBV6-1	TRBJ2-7	CASLGQGGTYEQYF	TGTGCCAGCCTTGGACAGGGGGGGACCTACGAGCAGTACTTC
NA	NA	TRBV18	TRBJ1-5	CASSSRLTDQPQHF	TGTGCCAGCTCATCCCGCTTGACCGATCAGCCCCAGCATTTT
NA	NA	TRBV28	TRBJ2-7	CASRVEGYEQYF	TGTGCCAGCAGGGTGGAGGGGTACGAGCAGTACTTC
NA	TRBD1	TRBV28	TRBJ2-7	CASSPQGASTYEQYF	TGTGCCAGCAGTCCCCAGGGGGCCTCGACCTACGAGCAGTACTTC
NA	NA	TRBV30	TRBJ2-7	CAWSVEWNIYF	TGTGCCTGGAGTGTTGAGTGGAACATCTACTTC
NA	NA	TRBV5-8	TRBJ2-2	CASSLYSGNTGELFF	TGTGCCAGCAGCTTGTACTCGGGAAACACCGGGGAGCTGTTTTTT
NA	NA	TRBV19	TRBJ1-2	CASKGADFYGYSF	TGTGCCAGTAAGGGCGCCGACTTCTATGGCTACTCCTTC
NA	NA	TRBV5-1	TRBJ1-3	CASSVGTEAYGNTIYF	TGCGCCAGCAGCGTGGGAACCGAGGCCTATGGAAACACCATATATTTT
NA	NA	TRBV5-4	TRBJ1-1	CASSLEPGGPMNTEAFF	TGTGCCAGCAGCTTGGAACCGGGGGGACCGATGAACACTGAAGCTTTCTTT
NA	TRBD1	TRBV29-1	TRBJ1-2	CSVEWDRGVGYTF	TGCAGCGTTGAATGGGACAGGGGGGTAGGCTACACCTTC
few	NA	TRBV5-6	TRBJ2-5	CASSARTQGWGEETQYF	TGTGCCAGCAGCGCGCGAACGCAGGGCTGGGGGGAAGAGACCCAGTACTTC
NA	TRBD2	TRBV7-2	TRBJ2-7	CASSRLADFYEQYF	TGTGCCAGCAGTAGACTAGCGGACTTCTACGAGCAGTACTTC
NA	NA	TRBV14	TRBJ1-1	CASSTGYRTEAFF	TGTGCCAGCTCAACAGGGTACCGCACTGAAGCTTTCTTT
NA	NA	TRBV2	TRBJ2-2	CASSGYLVISVGELFF	TGTGCCAGCAGTGGATACTTAGTGATCTCTGTCGGGGAGCTGTTTTTT
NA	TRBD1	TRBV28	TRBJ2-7	CASSTGQGPYEQYF	TGTGCCAGCAGCACAGGACAGGGACCTTACGAGCAGTACTTC
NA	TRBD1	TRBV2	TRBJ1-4	CASSPRTGSEKLFF	TGTGCCAGCAGTCCGAGGACAGGGTCTGAAAAACTGTTTTTT
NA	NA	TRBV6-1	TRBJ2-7	CASASQGSYEQYF	TGTGCCAGCGCTTCCCAAGGCTCCTACGAGCAGTACTTC
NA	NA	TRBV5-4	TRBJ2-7	CASSLGGLAYEQYF	TGTGCCAGCAGCTTAGGGGGGCTTGCCTACGAGCAGTACTTC
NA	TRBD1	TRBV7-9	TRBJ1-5	CASSPGGPGTEPQHF	TGTGCCAGCAGCCCCGGGGGTCCGGGGACAGAGCCCCAGCATTTT
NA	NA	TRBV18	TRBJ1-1	CASSSGRNTEAFF	TGTGCCAGCTCATCCGGGCGGAACACTGAAGCTTTCTTT